The clone carrying this T cell receptor beta chain was seen more than once but under ten times. Trimming took 6 bases from V and 2 from J; bases not matched to a gene: 6. Germline CDR1 SEHNR, CDR2 FQNEAQ (reference sequence). This CDR3 has 14 residues. The sample originates from a study of shared clonotypes between healthy human individuals. Sequencing used immunoSEQ multiplex PCR; TCRdb keeps in-frame clones, though not all of them. The sample shows 550,000 to 850,000 clones, about 74% of them seen only once. The chain employs TRBV7-9 and TRBJ1-1, with TRBD1 matching 7 bases. The sequence came from a woman between 25 and 40 years old in good health. Material: memory CD4+ T cells sorted from blood. The sample's subset: CD45RA-negative fraction. The CDR3 region has the DNA TGTGCCAGCAGACGTAGGGACAGCAACACTGAAGCTTTCTTT. Translating it yields CASRRRDSNTEAFF. The full variable domain, in which reference TRBV7-9 and TRBJ1-1 provide the parts outside the CDR3, is DTGVSQNPRHKITKRGQNVTFRCDPISEHNRLYWYRQTLGQGPEFLTYFQNEAQLEKSRLLSDRFSAERPKGSFSTLEIQRTEQGDSAMYLCASRRRDSNTEAFFGQGTRLTVV.